These 9 T cell receptor beta chains were all obtained from the same sample, sequenced in a study of blood T cell repertoires in COVID-19. Measured with immunoSEQ multiplex PCR; TCRdb has only the in-frame clones, and not every one. The data show under 250,000 clones, over 75% seen once. Sequenced: peripheral blood. The receptors here all came from a woman of 80 years or more with acute or convalescent COVID-19.

Written as DNA, the CDR3 is TGCGCCAGCAGCGTGGAGCCGGGCACAGATACGCAGTATTTT. This sequence encodes CASSVEPGTDTQYF. The chain employs TRBV5-1 and TRBJ2-3, with unresolved D. Germline loops: CDR1 SGHRS, CDR2 YFSETQ. Trimming took 4 bases from V and 1 from J, leaving 10 bases between them. The CDR3 consists of 14 residues.

This clone was counted between two and nine times. The chain is built from TRBV28 and TRBJ2-1; 9 bases line up with TRBD1. The ends lost 2 bases at V and 12 bases at J; junction bases unmatched: 8. CDR1 MDHEN and CDR2 SYDVKM come from the germline V gene. The CDR3 is made up of 14 amino acids. The CDR3 DNA reads TGTGCCAGCAGTTTAACAGGGGGCTCGAAGATGCAGTTCTTC. Translating gives CASSLTGGSKMQFF.

The gene calls are TRBV6-2 or TRBV6-3 and TRBJ2-5; TRBD2 matches 7 bases. CDR1 MNHEY and CDR2 SVGEGT come from the germline V gene. This CDR3 contains 14 residues. The V and J ends lost 6 bases and 1 base, in that order; junction bases with no gene match: 5. CDR3 bases: TGTGCCAGCAGCCCGCCGGGGGGCCAAGAGACCCAGTACTTC. Encoded protein: CASSPPGGQETQYF.

V is TRBV3-1 (or the pseudogene TRBV3-2) and J is TRBJ2-5; 12 nucleotides agree with TRBD2. The CDR3 spans 15 residues. V shed 4 bases, J shed 5 bases, and the junction held 5 bases outside the gene matches. Germline CDR1 reads LGHDT; CDR2 reads YNNKEL (reference sequence). In DNA, the CDR3 is TGTGCCAGCAGCCCAGGGACTAGCGGGCGGGAGACCCAGTACTTC. This gives the protein CASSPGTSGRETQYF.

This rearrangement joins TRBV7-6 to TRBJ1-3; D gene unclear. Germline-derived CDR1 and CDR2 are SGHVS and FNYEAQ. V was cut by 1 base and J by 9 bases, with 4 bases left in between. The CDR3 has 11 residues. The CDR3 loop is CASSLGSTIYF. DNA for the CDR3: TGTGCCAGCAGCTTAGGGAGCACCATATATTTT.

The chain couples TRBV18 to TRBJ2-3; D might be TRBD2 (6 bases). The ends were cut back, 5 bases at V and 2 bases at J, with 8 bases in the middle. The CDR3 has 13 amino acids. Germline V gene data show CDR1 as KGHSH and CDR2 as LQKENI. In nucleotides, the CDR3 is TGTGCCAGCTCAAGGGAGGTCACAGATACGCAGTATTTT. Its translation: CASSREVTDTQYF.

The chain recombines TRBV15 with TRBJ2-7, with TRBD2 identical over 12 bases. J lost 2 bases, V lost 0 bases, and 5 bases had no gene match. The CDR3 consists of 17 residues. Germline V gives CDR1 LNHNV, CDR2 YYDKDF (reference sequence). The CDR3 region is CATSRDRLAGAAYEQYF. CDR3 bases: TGTGCCACCAGCAGAGACCGACTAGCGGGGGCCGCCTACGAGCAGTACTTC. The whole variable domain, remainder taken from reference TRBV15 and TRBJ2-7, is DAMVIQNPRYQVTQFGKPVTLSCSQTLNHNVMYWYQQKSSQAPKLLFHYYDKDFNNEADTPDNFQSRRPNTSFCFLDIRSPGLGDTAMYLCATSRDRLAGAAYEQYFGPGTRLTVT.

This clone appeared a few times. This rearrangement joins TRBV3-1 (or the pseudogene TRBV3-2) to TRBJ1-4; no clear D. Germline CDR1 reads LGHDT; CDR2 reads YNNKEL (reference sequence). Deletions cut 5 bases from V and 7 bases from J, with 11 bases between. The CDR3 has 13 residues. DNA for the CDR3: TGTGCCAGCAGCTCAGGAGGGAGTGAAAAACTGTTTTTT. Translated: CASSSGGSEKLFF.

The CDR3 DNA reads as TGCGCCAGCAGGGGACAGGGGACTGGAAACACCATATATTTT. Amino acids: CASRGQGTGNTIYF. The gene calls are TRBV10-1 and TRBJ1-3; 10 bases are a match to TRBD1. V lost 6 bases, J lost 2 bases, and 1 base stayed unmatched. Germline CDR1 reads WNHNN; CDR2 reads SYGVQD (reference sequence). The CDR3 totals 14 residues.